One sample yielded the 22 T cell receptor beta chains listed below, sequenced in a study of blood T cells in healthy people across ages. It was with a sample-barcoded 5' primer and a J-beta primer mix that a second PCR of roughly 6 to 12 cycles was run. TCRdb analysed the 5' RACE reads with MiXCR anew, one entry per CDR3 protein. This sample has hundreds of thousands of distinct CDR3 sequences, with 40% to 50% found just once. The sample was blood. The receptors originated from a man aged 55 to 70 in good health.

J is TRBJ2-1 and V is TRBV7-2; unclear D gene. The CDR3 contains 11 residues. CDR1 is SGHTA, CDR2 FQGNSA, per germline. The V and J ends lost 1 base and 9 bases respectively, with 4 bases between them. The chain's CDR3 is CASSLVTEQFF. The CDR3, as DNA: TGTGCCAGCAGCTTAGTTACTGAGCAGTTCTTC.

The chain carries TRBV29-1 and TRBJ1-3; D unresolved. The germline V and J ends were trimmed by 7 bases and 3 bases, with 19 bases remaining between them. The V gene's germline CDR1 is SQVTM and CDR2 ANQGSEA. The CDR3 consists of 15 residues. The CDR3 coding sequence is TGCAGCGCCCAATTTGGCCGGAGCTATGGAAACACCATATATTTT. This translates into CSAQFGRSYGNTIYF.

Only a few counts were recorded for this clonotype. The J gene is TRBJ2-1, the V gene TRBV10-3; unclear D gene. V lost 7 bases, J lost 0 bases, and 13 bases lay in between. Germline V gene sequence: CDR1 ENHRY, CDR2 SYGVKD. The length of the CDR3 is 15 residues. For the CDR3, the DNA is TGTGCCATCACCGATATTCTGAGCTCCTACAATGAGCAGTTCTTC. Protein: CAITDILSSYNEQFF.

This chain uses TRBV9 with TRBJ1-4; no firm D call. Germline lookup yields CDR1 SGDLS and CDR2 YYNGEE. The CDR3 totals 14 residues. Deletions cut 0 bases from V and 5 bases from J, with 8 bases between. The CDR3 DNA reads as TGTGCCAGCAGCGTAGGAATCGGAAATGAAAAACTGTTTTTT. This encodes CASSVGIGNEKLFF.

The V and J genes are TRBV25-1 and TRBJ1-2; no definite D call. The CDR3 runs 13 residues. Trimming took off 3 bases at V and 4 bases at J, with 9 bases between the two ends. CDR1 is MGHDK, CDR2 SYGVNS, per germline. The CDR3 spells CASSDLSGYGYTF. DNA for the CDR3: TGTGCCAGCAGTGATCTCTCTGGCTATGGCTACACCTTC.

This chain connects TRBV12-3 or TRBV12-4 to TRBJ2-3; 15 bases map to TRBD2. Trimming cost V 6 bases and J 4 bases; bases outside gene matches: 5. The CDR3 has 16 residues. The DNA of the CDR3 is TGTGCCAGCAGCCAAAGGACTAGCGGGGGGGCAGATACGCAGTATTTT. Its translation is CASSQRTSGGADTQYF.

The J gene is TRBJ1-2, the V gene TRBV24-1; 8 nucleotides line up with TRBD1. Trimming at V came to 4 bases and at J to 4 bases, leaving 4 bases not matched to a gene. The CDR3 sequence is 14 residues long. Germline V CDR1 and CDR2: KGHDR, SFDVKD. The CDR3 DNA reads TGTGCCACCAGTGACCCGACAGGGGTCTATGGCTACACCTTC. Its translation: CATSDPTGVYGYTF.

This sequence joins TRBV7-2 and TRBJ1-6; the D gene is possibly TRBD1 (5 bases). The germline V and J ends were trimmed by 1 base and 8 bases, with 9 bases remaining between them. Per the germline V gene, CDR1 is SGHTA and CDR2 is FQGNSA. This CDR3 region has 14 residues. CDR3 amino acids: CASSLGGVDSPLHF. CDR3 DNA: TGTGCCAGCAGCTTAGGAGGGGTTGATTCACCCCTCCACTTT.

As concerns this clonotype: A junction end diverges from the germline sequence, so it may reflect a read error. The rearrangement links TRBV5-1 to TRBJ1-1; D is possibly TRBD1 (5 bases). There are 13 residues in the CDR3. Per the germline V gene, CDR1 is SGHRS and CDR2 is YFSETQ. The CDR3 nucleotides are TGCGCCAGCAGCTGGGGGACGAACAGTGAAGCTTTCTTT. Amino acids: CASSWGTNSEAFF.

J is TRBJ2-7 and V is TRBV4-1; D is uncertain. Trimming left V 0 bases short and J 1 base short, with 7 bases between. CDR3 length: 14 residues. The germline CDR1 and CDR2 sequences are MGHRA and YSYEKL. CDR3 DNA: TGCGCCAGCAGCCAAGATTTCCCTTCCTACGAGCAGTACTTC. It yields the protein CASSQDFPSYEQYF.

The chain recombines TRBV6-2 or TRBV6-3 with TRBJ2-6; TRBD2 matches at 7 bases. The CDR3 length is 18 residues. From germline, CDR1 is MNHEY and CDR2 SVGEGT. The junction had 6 bases not matched to a gene; V was cut back by 1 base and J by 0 bases. In DNA form, the CDR3 reads TGTGCCAGCAGTTACTTCGGGAGGACAAGCTCTGGGGCCAACGTCCTGACTTTC. Translated: CASSYFGRTSSGANVLTF.

The chain combines TRBV20-1 with TRBJ1-6; 7 positions match TRBD1. V lost 5 bases, J lost 8 bases, and 6 bases stayed unmatched. The CDR3 has 13 amino acids. Germline V CDR1 and CDR2: DFQATT, SNEGSKA (reference sequence). CDR3 loop: CSALTGADSPLHF. The CDR3, as DNA: TGCAGTGCTTTAACAGGGGCGGATTCACCCCTCCACTTT.

The chain uses TRBV6-1 and TRBJ1-1; D remains unclear. The V end lost 8 bases, the J end lost 3 bases, and 19 bases lay between the germline ends. Germline values: CDR1 MNHNS, CDR2 SASEGT. This CDR3 is 15 amino acids long. The CDR3 loop reads CASARFTWGDTEAFF. Here the CDR3 DNA reads TGTGCCAGCGCTAGATTTACTTGGGGTGACACTGAAGCTTTCTTT.

The chain combines TRBV20-1 with TRBJ1-6, with D possibly being TRBD1 (6 bases). The V and J ends lost 5 bases and 7 bases respectively, with 15 bases between them. This CDR3 has 14 amino acids. CDR1 and CDR2 (germline): DFQATT, SNEGSKA (reference sequence). The DNA of the CDR3 is TGCAGTGCTTCCTGGGGGGGCAGGAATTCACCCCTCCACTTT. This encodes CSASWGGRNSPLHF.

The rearrangement links TRBV5-1 to TRBJ2-3, with D possibly matching TRBD2 (5 bases). CDR1 and CDR2 (germline): SGHRS, YFSETQ. This CDR3 comprises 16 residues. The ends were cut back, 4 bases at V and 0 bases at J, with 15 bases in the middle. The CDR3 coding sequence is TGCGCCAGCAGCCCCCATGGAGGTACTAGCACAGATACGCAGTATTTT. Protein: CASSPHGGTSTDTQYF.

This clonotype turned up a few times. This chain connects TRBV29-1 to TRBJ2-7; 7 bases align to TRBD1. The V segment lost 6 bases and the J segment 1 base; nucleotides outside the gene matches: 3. This CDR3 has 12 residues. CDR1 is SQVTM, CDR2 ANQGSEA, per germline. CDR3 loop: CSVGTESYEQYF. For the CDR3, the DNA is TGCAGCGTCGGGACAGAATCCTACGAGCAGTACTTC.

The chain carries TRBV5-1 and TRBJ2-5, with D possibly matching TRBD1 (5 bases). V dropped 6 bases and J dropped 5 bases, with 14 bases sitting between them. CDR3 size: 13 residues. Germline loops: CDR1 SGHRS, CDR2 YFSETQ. For the CDR3, the DNA is TGCGCCAGCAAAAACCAGGGTCTGGAGACCCAGTACTTC. This translates into CASKNQGLETQYF.

The chain has TRBV20-1 and TRBJ2-3; D possibly corresponds to TRBD2 (7 bases). Trimming left V 3 bases short and J 2 bases short, with 12 bases between. CDR3 size: 14 residues. The germline V gene has CDR1 DFQATT and CDR2 SNEGSKA (reference sequence). CDR3 nucleotide sequence: TGCAGTGCTAGTCCGGGGGGCATCACAGATACGCAGTATTTT. It yields the protein CSASPGGITDTQYF.

This sequence joins TRBV6-2 or TRBV6-3 and TRBJ2-1; 7 positions agree with TRBD1. This CDR3 spans 14 amino acids. Trimming removed 9 bases from V and 6 bases from J; junction bases left unmatched: 11. Germline lookup yields CDR1 MNHEY and CDR2 SVGEGT. The CDR3 protein is CASSGSGQVNEQFF. Written as DNA, the CDR3 is TGTGCCAGTTCCGGAAGCGGACAGGTCAATGAGCAGTTCTTC.

The table lists this clonotype with a count of one. J is TRBJ2-4 and V is TRBV6-2 or TRBV6-3; 11 bases fit TRBD2. The tail of the sequence fits TRBJ2-7 better, so the J call may be wrong. The CDR3 sequence is 16 residues long. From germline, CDR1 is MNHEY and CDR2 SVGEGT. CDR3 sequence: CASSSGLADFTYEQYF. In DNA, the CDR3 is TGTGCCAGCAGTTCGGGACTAGCGGATTTTACCTACGAGCAGTACTTC.

This clonotype has a single count. V is TRBV6-5 and J is TRBJ1-1; 9 positions match TRBD1. CDR3 length: 13 residues. CDR1 and CDR2 (germline): MNHEY, SVGAGI. V shed 2 bases, J shed 5 bases, and the junction held 0 bases outside the gene matches. The CDR3 here is CASSYGTGTEAFF. The CDR3 nucleotides read TGTGCCAGCAGTTACGGGACAGGGACTGAAGCTTTCTTT.

This clonotype was detected many times. Written as DNA, the CDR3 is TGCGCCAGCAGCTTGGGGGATACGGAGACCCAGTACTTC. Its protein is CASSLGDTETQYF. The chain is built from TRBV5-1 and TRBJ2-5; D gene ambiguous. Trimming shortened V by 0 bases and J by 5 bases, and 8 bases separated the two germline ends. This CDR3 has 13 residues. CDR1 SGHRS and CDR2 YFSETQ come from the germline V gene.